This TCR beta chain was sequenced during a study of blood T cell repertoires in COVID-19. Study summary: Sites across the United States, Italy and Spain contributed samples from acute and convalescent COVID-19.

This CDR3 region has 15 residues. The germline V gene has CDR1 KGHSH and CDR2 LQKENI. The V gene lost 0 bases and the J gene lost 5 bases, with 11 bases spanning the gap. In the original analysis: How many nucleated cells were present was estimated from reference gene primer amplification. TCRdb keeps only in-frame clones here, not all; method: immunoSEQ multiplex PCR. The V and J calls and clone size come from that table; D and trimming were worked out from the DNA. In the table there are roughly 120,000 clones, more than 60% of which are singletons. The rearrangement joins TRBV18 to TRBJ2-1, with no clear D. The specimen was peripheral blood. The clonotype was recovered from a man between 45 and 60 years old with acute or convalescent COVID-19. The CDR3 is CASSPPVTPNNEQFF. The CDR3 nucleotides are TGTGCCAGCTCACCACCGGTTACACCAAACAATGAGCAGTTCTTC.